This TCR beta chain appears in the sequencing data of a study of graft-versus-host responses after intestinal transplantation. Study as a whole: Recipients uniformly received anti-thymocyte globulin induction, followed by tacrolimus and steroids for about 3 years. Study conclusions and caveats: GvH clones appeared in recipient marrow, some first in ileum or blood. Across patients carrying graft-donor T cell macrochimerism, allografts held high graft-versus-host to host-versus-graft clonal ratios. Peak GvH clone levels in circulation were associated with early post-transplant HvG declines.

Profiling relied on immunoSEQ multiplex PCR, and the TCRdb table lists in-frame clones only, not all of them. The data hold around 71,000 clones, with 94% observed a single time. A note on this clone: The antigen is unknown.

The V gene lost 11 bases and the J gene lost 7 bases, with 21 bases spanning the gap. The CDR3 sequence is 14 residues long. The germline CDR1 and CDR2 sequences are SNHLY and FYNNEI. This sample comprised unstimulated CD8+ T cells sorted from spleen or lymph node cells, obtained before intestinal transplant. The chain links TRBV2 to TRBJ2-1; D might be TRBD1 or TRBD2, each matching 5 bases. The source of this sequence is a human donor who received an intestinal transplant. The CDR3 DNA reads as TGTGCCTTATTGTCCCAGGGAGTTCCGAATGAGCAGTTCTTC. It encodes CALLSQGVPNEQFF.